The 8 T cell receptor beta chains listed next were all sequenced from one sample in a study of CXCR3-negative and CXCR3-positive naive CD8 T cells (dated by TCRdb to between 2017 and 2020). TCRdb shows the sequencer as NextSeq 550. The Human TCR Profiling Kit (MiLaboratory) was used to prepare UMI-labeled 5' RACE TRB cDNA libraries. With the reads reprocessed by TCRdb, a single entry stands for each CDR3 protein sequence and no DNA is reported. The table held for this sample gives fewer than 10,000 distinct CDR3 sequences. The biggest ten clones account for 2% to 2.5% of the sample. Specimen: naive CXCR3- CD8+ T cells from blood. This specimen's cell subset or site label, per the study, means: CD45RO-CCR7+CD27+CD95- naive CD8+ T cells lacking CXCR3 (TNR3-). These receptors came from a human donor in good health. Some clones in this sample may be carry-over from other donors' samples.

Judged by frequency, this clonotype is medium-sized. The chain joins TRBV11-3 to TRBJ2-4; without DNA, the TCRdb call of TRBD2 cannot be checked. The CDR3 has 15 amino acids. Germline V gene data show CDR1 as SGHNT and CDR2 as YENEEA. This chain's CDR3 is CASSLDSGPQNIQYF.

The rearrangement uses TRBV7-9 and TRBJ1-2; TCRdb names TRBD1, which stays unverified in the absence of DNA. The CDR3 spans 12 residues. Germline V gene lookup returns CDR1 SEHNR and CDR2 FQNEAQ (reference sequence). The CDR3 loop is CASSQDSYGYTF. Combining the CDR3 with reference TRBV7-9 and TRBJ1-2 gives the whole variable domain DTGVSQNPRHKITKRGQNVTFRCDPISEHNRLYWYRQTLGQGPEFLTYFQNEAQLEKSRLLSDRFSAERPKGSFSTLEIQRTEQGDSAMYLCASSQDSYGYTFGSGTRLTVV.

V is TRBV5-6 and J is TRBJ2-2; TCRdb indicates TRBD2, and absent DNA this call remains unverified. The CDR3 loop spans 14 amino acids. Germline V gene data show CDR1 as SGHDT and CDR2 as YYEEEE. CDR3: CASTQRGNTGELFF.

The chain recombines TRBV29-1 with TRBJ2-7; there is no DNA to check the TCRdb D call of TRBD1. Per germline, CDR1 SQVTM and CDR2 ANQGSEA. The CDR3 contains 15 residues. CDR3 sequence reads: CSVEEPGQSSYEQYF.

This chain links TRBV5-6 with TRBJ2-3; lacking DNA, the TRBD2 call made by TCRdb goes unchecked. Per the germline V gene, CDR1 is SGHDT and CDR2 is YYEEEE. This CDR3 has 16 residues. This CDR3 reads CASSQGLAGERDTQYF.

According to its frequency, this clonotype is medium-sized. The chain uses TRBV25-1 and TRBJ1-5; TCRdb indicates TRBD1, and absent DNA this call remains unverified. The CDR3 runs to 14 residues. Per germline, CDR1 MGHDK and CDR2 SYGVNS. The chain's CDR3 is CASSGDRGNQPQHF.

The J gene is TRBJ2-3, the V gene TRBV12-3 or TRBV12-4; with no DNA, the TCRdb D assignment of TRBD2 cannot be verified. This CDR3 has 14 amino acids. The CDR3 reads CARASGGFTDTQYF.

The chain joins TRBV29-1 to TRBJ2-7; lacking DNA, the TRBD1 call made by TCRdb goes unchecked. Germline values: CDR1 SQVTM, CDR2 ANQGSEA. There are 11 residues in the CDR3. This chain's CDR3 is CSVDTGSEQYF.